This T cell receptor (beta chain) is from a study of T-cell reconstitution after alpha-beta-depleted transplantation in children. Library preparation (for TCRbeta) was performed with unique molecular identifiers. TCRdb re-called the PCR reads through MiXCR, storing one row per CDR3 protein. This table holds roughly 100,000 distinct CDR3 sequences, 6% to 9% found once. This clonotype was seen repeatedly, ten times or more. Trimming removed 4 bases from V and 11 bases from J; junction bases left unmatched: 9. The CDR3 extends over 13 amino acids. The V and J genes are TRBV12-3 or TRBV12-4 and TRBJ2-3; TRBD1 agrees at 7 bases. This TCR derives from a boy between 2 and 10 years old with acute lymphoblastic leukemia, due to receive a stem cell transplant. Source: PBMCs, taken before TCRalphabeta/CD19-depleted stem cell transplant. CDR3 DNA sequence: TGTGCCAGCAGTTCGAACAGGGGAGTGGGGCAGTATTTT. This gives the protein CASSSNRGVGQYF.